Listed here are 21 T cell receptor beta chains from one sample, sequenced in a study of cytotoxic CD8 clonotypes in ibrutinib-treated CLL. Some clones are missing from TCRdb's copy, which holds only in-frame ones; the method was immunoSEQ multiplex PCR. The sample has roughly 130,000 clones; around 80% are singletons. Source: PBMCs, taken after 12 months of ibrutinib treatment. Receptors were obtained from a human donor with chronic lymphocytic leukemia.

The J gene is TRBJ2-1, the V gene TRBV9; D gene ambiguous. Germline V gene data show CDR1 as SGDLS and CDR2 as YYNGEE. V lost 0 bases and J lost 0, with 10 bases in between. The CDR3 has 16 residues. The CDR3, as DNA: TGTGCCAGCAGCGTAGCGGCGGAGAGCTCCTACAATGAGCAGTTCTTC. This encodes CASSVAAESSYNEQFF.

This chain connects TRBV5-1 to TRBJ2-5; D is unresolved. The CDR3 is 13 amino acids. Germline V gene data show CDR1 as SGHRS and CDR2 as YFSETQ. V gave up 1 base and J gave up 1 base, with 5 bases separating them. CDR3 coding DNA: TGCGCCAGCAGCTTGCTCGTCCAAGAGACCCAGTACTTC. Translating gives CASSLLVQETQYF.

This clone was seen only once. The gene calls are TRBV28 and TRBJ2-2; D is ambiguous. Per the germline V gene, CDR1 is MDHEN and CDR2 is SYDVKM. V lost 1 base, J lost 3 bases, and 12 bases lay in between. CDR3 length equals 16 residues. In DNA, the CDR3 is TGTGCCAGCAGTTTATCGAGCTCGACCTACACCGGGGAGCTGTTTTTT. This translates into CASSLSSSTYTGELFF.

V and J are TRBV28 and TRBJ1-1, with 8 nucleotides matching TRBD1. CDR1 and CDR2 (germline): MDHEN, SYDVKM. This CDR3 has 11 amino acids. J gave up 10 bases and V 3 bases, and 1 base lay outside the gene matches. The CDR3 nucleotides are TGTGCCAGCAGTTTTGGACAGGGAGCTTTCTTT. Its translation: CASSFGQGAFF.

V and J are TRBV10-3 and TRBJ2-5; 7 positions match TRBD2. Germline CDR1 reads ENHRY; CDR2 reads SYGVKD. The CDR3 is 13 amino acids. V trimming: 8 bases; J trimming: 5 bases; junction bases outside the gene matches: 8. The CDR3 nucleotides are TGTGCCATCGCACGGGGGGAGGGGGAGACCCAGTACTTC. Its protein product is CAIARGEGETQYF.

The chain joins TRBV7-9 to TRBJ2-2; 7 positions match TRBD1. The V gene end was trimmed by 6 bases and the J gene end by 6 bases; junction bases not matched to a gene: 4. The CDR3 length is 13 residues. In germline, CDR1 is SEHNR, CDR2 FQNEAQ (reference sequence). Here the CDR3 reads CASRTQGAGELFF. CDR3 DNA: TGTGCCAGCAGGACTCAGGGGGCCGGGGAGCTGTTTTTT.

This clone is a singleton in its sample. The rearrangement uses TRBV30 and TRBJ2-7, with TRBD2 identical over 9 bases. Germline CDR1 is GTSNPN and CDR2 is SVGIG (reference sequence). Trimming took 7 bases from V and 2 from J; bases not matched to a gene: 9. This CDR3 region has 14 residues. The CDR3 spells CAYSQAGGTYEQYF. CDR3 DNA sequence: TGTGCCTACTCACAGGCGGGAGGGACCTACGAGCAGTACTTC.

The chain joins TRBV15 to TRBJ2-3, with D tentatively TRBD1 or TRBD2 (5 bases each). The CDR3 sequence is 13 residues long. The V end was cut by 7 bases, the J end by 3 bases, with 11 bases between. In germline, CDR1 is LNHNV, CDR2 YYDKDF (reference sequence). CDR3 loop: CATIGDGTDTQYF. The DNA of the CDR3 is TGTGCCACCATTGGGGACGGGACAGATACGCAGTATTTT.

This rearrangement joins TRBV7-9 to TRBJ2-3; D remains unclear. This CDR3 is 10 amino acids long. The V gene's germline CDR1 is SEHNR and CDR2 FQNEAQ (reference sequence). Trimming shortened V by 1 base and J by 10 bases, and 3 bases separated the two germline ends. The CDR3 region has the DNA TGTGCCAGCAGCTTAGACCCGCAGTATTTT. Translation gives CASSLDPQYF. Variable domain in full (rest from reference TRBV7-9 and TRBJ2-3): DTGVSQNPRHKITKRGQNVTFRCDPISEHNRLYWYRQTLGQGPEFLTYFQNEAQLEKSRLLSDRFSAERPKGSFSTLEIQRTEQGDSAMYLCASSLDPQYFGPGTRLTVL.

The table lists this clone with a count of one. The J gene is TRBJ2-6, the V gene TRBV7-3; TRBD2 agrees at 7 bases. V dropped 5 bases and J dropped 4; count of bases not matched to a gene: 8. CDR1 is SGHTA, CDR2 FQGTGA, per germline. The CDR3 spans 16 residues. The CDR3 here is CASSRDYTLGANVLTF. The CDR3 DNA sequence: TGTGCCAGCAGCCGGGACTACACTCTGGGGGCCAACGTCCTGACTTTC.

The chain combines TRBV28 with TRBJ2-1; possibly TRBD1 or TRBD2 for D (7 bases each). The CDR3 has 18 residues. With 6 bases removed from V and 7 bases from J, the gap between germline ends came to 28 bases. Germline V CDR1 and CDR2: MDHEN, SYDVKM. Written as DNA, the CDR3 is TGTGCCAGCAGCCACACGTTTAGACAGGGACCGCGGGGGAATGAGCAGTTCTTC. Residues: CASSHTFRQGPRGNEQFF.

This clone has a handful of counts. The chain combines TRBV10-3 with TRBJ1-1; 8 bases are a match to TRBD1. The V and J ends lost 2 bases and 9 bases, in that order; junction bases with no gene match: 11. This CDR3 is built from 15 residues. The germline V gene has CDR1 ENHRY and CDR2 SYGVKD. The CDR3 reads CAISERTGWLRQAFF. DNA of the CDR3: TGTGCCATCAGTGAGAGGACAGGGTGGTTGCGTCAAGCTTTCTTT.

The rearrangement joins TRBV7-2 to TRBJ2-2; TRBD1 matches 8 bases. The germline gives CDR1 SGHTA, CDR2 FQGNSA. The CDR3 totals 14 residues. V lost 11 bases to trimming and J lost 5 bases; unmatched junction nucleotides: 10. The CDR3 loop is CARTGPSGTGELFF. CDR3 in DNA: TGTGCCCGGACAGGGCCGAGCGGTACCGGGGAGCTGTTTTTT. Complete variable domain (other parts from reference TRBV7-2 and TRBJ2-2): GAGVSQSPSNKVTEKGKDVELRCDPISGHTALYWYRQSLGQGLEFLIYFQGNSAPDKSGLPSDRFSAERTGGSVSTLTIQRTQQEDSAVYLCARTGPSGTGELFFGEGSRLTVL.

The chain recombines TRBV5-1 with TRBJ1-1; possibly TRBD1 for D (5 bases). This CDR3 has 15 amino acids. Germline CDR1 is SGHRS and CDR2 is YFSETQ. V was pared by 2 bases and J by 3 bases, with 14 bases between. DNA for the CDR3: TGCGCCAGCAGCTTCGGGGCCGGGACGGACACTGAAGCTTTCTTT. Translating it yields CASSFGAGTDTEAFF.

The chain is built from TRBV4-2 and TRBJ2-1; TRBD1 agrees at 7 bases. Unmatched junction bases numbered 7, after V lost 0 bases and J lost 8 bases. Germline loops: CDR1 LGHNA, CDR2 YNFKEQ. The CDR3 extends over 15 amino acids. The CDR3 nucleotides read TGTGCCAGCAGCCAAGAAAACAGGGGAGACGATGAGCAGTTCTTC. Encoded protein: CASSQENRGDDEQFF.

The rearrangement links TRBV5-4 to TRBJ2-2; D possibly corresponds to TRBD1 (5 bases). Germline CDR1 SGHNT, CDR2 YYREEE (reference sequence). V shed 3 bases and J shed 0 bases, with 6 bases lying between them. The CDR3 sequence is 14 residues long. For the CDR3, the DNA is TGTGCCAGCAGCTCCAGGGCGAACACCGGGGAGCTGTTTTTT. This codes for CASSSRANTGELFF.

The chain couples TRBV6-1 to TRBJ2-1; D is unresolved. The CDR3 sequence is 13 residues long. Trimming took off 6 bases at V and 6 bases at J, with 12 bases between the two ends. Looked up from germline, CDR1 is MNHNS and CDR2 is SASEGT. This chain's CDR3 is CASRSEYFNEQFF. In DNA, the CDR3 is TGTGCCAGCAGGTCTGAATATTTCAATGAGCAGTTCTTC.

This chain uses TRBV7-2 with TRBJ2-3; 9 nucleotides line up with TRBD1. Germline lookup yields CDR1 SGHTA and CDR2 FQGNSA. V was pared by 6 bases and J by 4 bases, with 11 bases of the junction left unmatched. The CDR3 is 16 residues long. The CDR3 DNA reads TGTGCCAGCAGAAAAAGGACAGGGGATCTCCCAGATACGCAGTATTTT. Protein: CASRKRTGDLPDTQYF.

The CDR3 DNA sequence: TGTGCCAGCAGTTTAGGGGGAGACACCGGGGAGCTGTTTTTT. Translated, it gives CASSLGGDTGELFF. The chain employs TRBV28 and TRBJ2-2, with D possibly being TRBD1 or TRBD2 (5 bases each). V shed 2 bases and J shed 3 bases, with 7 bases lying between them. The CDR3 length is 14 residues. Germline V gene lookup returns CDR1 MDHEN and CDR2 SYDVKM. Filled out from reference TRBV28 and TRBJ2-2, the complete variable domain reads DVKVTQSSRYLVKRTGEKVFLECVQDMDHENMFWYRQDPGLGLRLIYFSYDVKMKEKGDIPEGYSVSREKKERFSLILESASTNQTSMYLCASSLGGDTGELFFGEGSRLTVL.

The chain links TRBV11-2 to TRBJ2-7, with 9 positions matching TRBD1. Germline CDR1 SGHAT, CDR2 FQNNGV. With 2 bases clipped from V and 0 bases from J, the junction kept 5 bases outside the gene matches. The CDR3 extends over 16 amino acids. Here the CDR3 DNA reads TGTGCCAGCAGCTTACTCTCGACAGGGGGCTCCTACGAGCAGTACTTC. It encodes CASSLLSTGGSYEQYF.

There are many counts of this clone. The chain links TRBV7-2 to TRBJ1-1, with a tentative D call TRBD1 (6 bases). Germline CDR1 is SGHTA and CDR2 is FQGNSA. V lost 3 bases and J lost 12, with 23 bases in between. The CDR3 covers 15 residues. For the CDR3, the DNA is TGTGCCAGCAGCTTCGCAGGGGACTTAATTCAAGGAACTTTCTTT. This translates into CASSFAGDLIQGTFF.